Below, 19 T cell receptor beta chains from the same sample are listed, as sequenced in a study of blood T cell repertoires in COVID-19 (TCRdb year 2020). The method was the immunoSEQ multiplex PCR assay. Held by TCRdb, this immuneACCESS table contains in-frame sequences only and omits some clones. Under half of the omission traces to an unresolved V gene where checked; the cause of the rest is unknown. The table for this sample lists about 250,000 clones; almost 85% of them were counted only once. The leading ten clones occupy less than 4.5% of the sample. Sequenced input: peripheral blood. These receptors were collected from a man aged 50 to 59 with acute or convalescent COVID-19.

V usage is TRBV7-6 and J usage is TRBJ2-7, with 11 bases identical to TRBD2. J lost 3 bases, V lost 1 base, and 2 bases had no gene match. The CDR3 runs to 15 residues. CDR1 is SGHVS and CDR2 is FNYEAQ in the germline V gene. The CDR3 nucleotides read TGTGCCAGCAGCTTAGAAACTAGCGGGAGCTACGAGCAGTACTTC. It yields the protein CASSLETSGSYEQYF.

There are a few counts of this clone. The V gene is TRBV19, the J gene TRBJ2-7, with TRBD1 identical over 9 bases. V shed 9 bases and J 4 bases; nucleotides not matched to a gene: 13. Germline-derived CDR1 and CDR2 are LNHDA and SQIVND (reference sequence). CDR3 length: 15 amino acids. The CDR3 protein is CASRAGTGTSYEQYF. DNA of the CDR3: TGTGCCAGCCGGGCCGGGACAGGGACTTCATACGAGCAGTACTTC.

The chain recombines TRBV5-5 with TRBJ1-5, with TRBD1 matching over 8 bases. The junction had 4 bases not matched to a gene; V was cut back by 2 bases and J by 6 bases. This CDR3 region has 14 residues. Per the germline V gene, CDR1 is SGHKS and CDR2 is YYEKEE (reference sequence). In nucleotides, the CDR3 is TGTGCCAGCAGCTTCGGCAGGGGGCCTCAGCCCCAGCATTTT. Residues: CASSFGRGPQPQHF.

The gene calls are TRBV25-1 and TRBJ1-1, with a weak D call TRBD1 (5 bases). CDR3 length: 11 residues. The V end was cut by 4 bases, the J end by 7 bases, with 7 bases between. Germline V CDR1 and CDR2: MGHDK, SYGVNS. This chain's CDR3 is CASSVGGEAFF. The CDR3, as DNA: TGTGCCAGCAGTGTGGGGGGTGAAGCTTTCTTT. Drawing the rest from reference TRBV25-1 and TRBJ1-1, the complete variable domain is EADIYQTPRYLVIGTGKKITLECSQTMGHDKMYWYQQDPGMELHLIHYSYGVNSTEKGDLSSESTVSRIRTEHFPLTLESARPSHTSQYLCASSVGGEAFFGQGTRLTVV.

This chain connects TRBV9 to TRBJ1-3, with 8 bases that match TRBD1. Trimming removed 1 base from V and 0 bases from J; junction bases left unmatched: 6. This CDR3 region has 17 residues. Germline values: CDR1 SGDLS, CDR2 YYNGEE. CDR3: CASSVSRDRISGNTIYF. CDR3 DNA sequence: TGTGCCAGCAGCGTATCCCGGGACAGGATCTCTGGAAACACCATATATTTT.

This rearrangement joins TRBV20-1 to TRBJ1-2; the D gene is possibly TRBD1 (5 bases). Germline V gene sequence: CDR1 DFQATT, CDR2 SNEGSKA (reference sequence). Trimming removed 6 bases at V and 8 bases at J, with 10 bases between. The CDR3 has 10 residues. The CDR3 is CSAREGGYTF. The CDR3, as DNA: TGCAGTGCCAGGGAGGGCGGCTACACCTTC.

The V call is TRBV27, the J call TRBJ2-1; D call uncertain. V was shortened by 5 bases and J by 0 bases, with 11 bases between the two germline ends. This CDR3 has 15 amino acids. Germline V gene lookup returns CDR1 MNHEY and CDR2 SMNVEV (reference sequence). The CDR3 region is CASSRLEYSYNEQFF. The CDR3 DNA follows: TGTGCCAGCAGTCGCCTGGAGTACTCCTACAATGAGCAGTTCTTC.

The V call is TRBV11-3, the J call TRBJ2-5; 8 nucleotides match TRBD1. CDR1 and CDR2 (germline): SGHNT, YENEEA. The CDR3 has 13 residues. The ends lost 5 bases at V and 2 bases at J; junction bases unmatched: 1. DNA of the CDR3: TGTGCCAGCAGCACAGGGGGGCAAGAGACCCAGTACTTC. It encodes CASSTGGQETQYF.

The sample holds one count of this clone. In the same sample, other DNA sequences code for this CDR3. The chain employs TRBV7-3 and TRBJ1-1; 8 bases are a match to TRBD1. CDR1 is SGHTA and CDR2 is FQGTGA in the germline V gene. The CDR3 runs 13 residues. Unmatched junction bases numbered 5, after V lost 6 bases and J lost 5 bases. The CDR3 here is CASSGQGGTEAFF. As DNA, the CDR3 is TGTGCCAGCAGTGGACAGGGTGGTACTGAAGCTTTCTTT.

The genes are TRBV27 and TRBJ2-1; 15 nucleotides align to TRBD2. With 5 bases clipped from V and 7 bases from J, the junction kept 0 bases outside the gene matches. The CDR3 totals 14 residues. Germline lookup yields CDR1 MNHEY and CDR2 SMNVEV (reference sequence). CDR3 region: CASSGLAGGNEQFF. CDR3 nucleotide sequence: TGTGCCAGCAGTGGACTAGCGGGGGGGAATGAGCAGTTCTTC.

J is TRBJ1-1 and V is TRBV6-1, with D unresolved. Germline V gene data show CDR1 as MNHNS and CDR2 as SASEGT. This CDR3 comprises 13 residues. Trimming stripped 2 bases from V and 2 bases from J, with 6 bases between. The chain's CDR3 is CASSESTNTEAFF. CDR3 coding DNA: TGTGCCAGCAGTGAAAGCACCAACACTGAAGCTTTCTTT.

With regard to this clone: The junction differs from germline at one of its ends, possibly a read error. V and J are TRBV5-1 and TRBJ1-4; D might be TRBD1 (6 bases). The germline V gene has CDR1 SGHRS and CDR2 YFSETQ. This CDR3 spans 14 amino acids. CDR3 coding DNA: TGCGCCAGCAGCCCGGACAGTCCTAATGACAAACTGTTTTTT. This sequence encodes CASSPDSPNDKLFF.

The V and J genes are TRBV2 and TRBJ2-7; D is unresolved. This CDR3 contains 10 residues. Trimming removed 5 bases from V and 4 bases from J, with 3 bases in between. CDR1 is SNHLY and CDR2 is FYNNEI in the germline V gene. CDR3 region: CASSSYEQYF. The CDR3 nucleotides are TGTGCCAGCAGTTCTTACGAGCAGTACTTC. Combining the CDR3 with reference TRBV2 and TRBJ2-7 gives the whole variable domain EPEVTQTPSHQVTQMGQEVILRCVPISNHLYFYWYRQILGQKVEFLVSFYNNEISEKSEIFDDQFSVERPDGSNFTLKIRSTKLEDSAMYFCASSSYEQYFGPGTRLTVT.

DNA for the CDR3: TGTGCCAGCAGTGAAACCGGGGTTTACCAAGAGACCCAGTACTTC. Amino acids: CASSETGVYQETQYF. The chain employs TRBV2 and TRBJ2-5; D might be TRBD2 (5 bases). Germline-derived CDR1 and CDR2 are SNHLY and FYNNEI. The CDR3 is made up of 15 amino acids. The V and J ends lost 2 bases and 0 bases respectively, with 10 bases between them. The full variable domain, in which reference TRBV2 and TRBJ2-5 provide the parts outside the CDR3, is EPEVTQTPSHQVTQMGQEVILRCVPISNHLYFYWYRQILGQKVEFLVSFYNNEISEKSEIFDDQFSVERPDGSNFTLKIRSTKLEDSAMYFCASSETGVYQETQYFGPGTRLLVL.

This chain links TRBV11-3 with TRBJ1-3; D remains unclear. The V end lost 0 bases, the J end lost 0 bases, and 9 bases lay between the germline ends. Germline CDR1 reads SGHNT; CDR2 reads YENEEA. There are 16 residues in the CDR3. The CDR3 DNA is TGTGCCAGCAGCTTAGATTCTCTAGGCTCTGGAAACACCATATATTTT. Translation gives CASSLDSLGSGNTIYF.

The chain carries TRBV7-6 and TRBJ1-2; TRBD1 might be the D (5 bases). The CDR3 is 14 amino acids. The V gene's germline CDR1 is SGHVS and CDR2 FNYEAQ. Between the trimmed V and J ends, which lost 0 bases and 0 bases, there was a span of 5 bases. The CDR3, as DNA: TGTGCCAGCAGCTTAGCGGGGCCTAACTATGGCTACACCTTC. This translates into CASSLAGPNYGYTF. Full variable domain (rest looked up from reference TRBV7-6 and TRBJ1-2): GAGVSQSPRYKVTKRGQDVALRCDPISGHVSLYWYRQALGQGPEFLTYFNYEAQQDKSGLPNDRFSAERPEGSISTLTIQRTEQRDSAMYRCASSLAGPNYGYTFGSGTRLTVV.

The sample holds a few counts of this clone. This chain connects TRBV27 to TRBJ1-5; 7 bases match TRBD1. V lost 8 bases, J lost 4 bases, and 11 bases stayed unmatched. The CDR3 covers 15 residues. CDR1 and CDR2 (germline): MNHEY, SMNVEV (reference sequence). The CDR3 here is CASGSLGDRNQPQHF. Here the CDR3 DNA reads TGTGCCAGCGGTAGTTTAGGGGACAGAAATCAGCCCCAGCATTTT.

The rearrangement links TRBV7-4 to TRBJ2-1, with TRBD2 matching over 9 bases. Germline CDR1 SGHVT, CDR2 SQSDAQ. This CDR3 is built from 15 residues. V was pared by 0 bases and J by 7 bases, with 4 bases of the junction left unmatched. The CDR3 nucleotides are TGTGCCAGCAGCTTAGCCGTAGCGGGAGCAAATGAGCAGTTCTTC. Its translation: CASSLAVAGANEQFF.

This chain links TRBV2 with TRBJ1-1, with 10 bases aligning to TRBD1. Germline CDR1 is SNHLY and CDR2 is FYNNEI. CDR3 size: 15 residues. Trimming took 6 bases from V and 1 from J; bases not matched to a gene: 5. For the CDR3, the DNA is TGTGCCAGCAGGGGACAGGGGACAACGAACACTGAAGCTTTCTTT. Translation: CASRGQGTTNTEAFF.